What follows are 21 T cell receptor beta chains derived from one specimen sequenced in a study of blood T cell repertoires in COVID-19. Clones were sequenced by immunoSEQ multiplex PCR, and TCRdb holds only the in-frame ones, with some missing. The repertoire consists of about 400,000 clones, with around nine tenths occurring once and the leading ten covering under 8.5%. Sequenced sample: peripheral blood. The receptors were sampled from a woman aged 55-70 years with COVID-19, enrolled during active disease.

V usage is TRBV5-1 and J usage is TRBJ1-1, with 9 bases fitting TRBD1. The CDR3 contains 14 residues. With V trimmed by 4 bases and J by 8 bases, 9 bases remained unmatched. CDR1 and CDR2 (germline): SGHRS, YFSETQ. DNA of the CDR3: TGCGCCAGCAGCGCACAGGGGGCGGAAGGGGAAGCTTTCTTT. This gives the protein CASSAQGAEGEAFF.

The chain recombines TRBV9 with TRBJ1-1; the D gene is possibly TRBD1 (6 bases). The V end was cut by 4 bases, the J end by 4 bases, with 14 bases between. CDR1 SGDLS and CDR2 YYNGEE come from the germline V gene. This CDR3 spans 14 amino acids. The CDR3 loop is CASSKQGYGTEAFF. As DNA, the CDR3 is TGTGCCAGCAGCAAACAGGGTTATGGCACTGAAGCTTTCTTT.

This clone has a single count. This chain links TRBV4-1 with TRBJ2-5; 7 bases are a match to TRBD2. CDR3 length: 17 residues. V trimming: 3 bases; J trimming: 6 bases; junction bases outside the gene matches: 16. The germline gives CDR1 MGHRA, CDR2 YSYEKL. Written as DNA, the CDR3 is TGCGCCAGCAGCCACGCAAAAGGGAGCGGGGAACCTCAGACCCAGTACTTC. Its protein product is CASSHAKGSGEPQTQYF.

The chain recombines TRBV30 with TRBJ1-1; 10 nucleotides line up with TRBD1. The CDR3 spans 14 residues. The germline CDR1 and CDR2 sequences are GTSNPN and SVGIG (reference sequence). The J segment lost 4 bases and the V segment lost 5 bases, leaving 7 bases of the junction unmatched. CDR3 amino acids: CAWGQGVLSTEAFF. CDR3 sequence (DNA): TGTGCCTGGGGACAGGGGGTATTGAGCACTGAAGCTTTCTTT.

V and J are TRBV6-5 and TRBJ1-5; 7 nucleotides match TRBD1. The length of the CDR3 is 14 residues. Germline values: CDR1 MNHEY, CDR2 SVGAGI. Germline trimming cut 4 bases from V and 1 base from J; bases unmatched to any gene: 1. CDR3 protein: CASSLGQSNQPQHF. Written as DNA, the CDR3 is TGTGCCAGCAGTTTGGGACAGAGCAATCAGCCCCAGCATTTT.

The genes are TRBV5-1 and TRBJ1-2; no reliable D call. CDR3 length equals 14 residues. V lost 0 bases and J 2 bases, leaving 8 bases between the germline ends. Per the germline V gene, CDR1 is SGHRS and CDR2 is YFSETQ. The CDR3 sequence: CASSLAGRNYGYTF. In DNA, the CDR3 is TGCGCCAGCAGCTTGGCCGGTCGGAACTATGGCTACACCTTC.

V is TRBV7-2 and J is TRBJ1-4; 7 nucleotides agree with TRBD1. Per the germline V gene, CDR1 is SGHTA and CDR2 is FQGNSA. The CDR3 is 14 amino acids. With 5 bases clipped from V and 11 bases from J, the junction kept 11 bases outside the gene matches. CDR3 region: CASSTGQWTGKLFF. DNA for the CDR3: TGTGCCAGCAGCACGGGACAGTGGACTGGGAAACTGTTTTTT.

The genes are TRBV7-2 and TRBJ2-5; 15 bases are a match to TRBD2. After removal of 5 bases from V and 2 bases from J, the junction contained 6 bases not matched to a gene. CDR3 length equals 17 residues. The germline gives CDR1 SGHTA, CDR2 FQGNSA. CDR3 DNA: TGTGCCAGCAGCACGGGACTAGCGGGGGGAGGGCAAGAGACCCAGTACTTC. Amino acid sequence: CASSTGLAGGGQETQYF.

V and J are TRBV5-1 and TRBJ1-4; D unresolved. CDR1 and CDR2 (germline): SGHRS, YFSETQ. The germline V and J ends were trimmed by 1 base and 8 bases, with 15 bases remaining between them. The CDR3 is 15 amino acids. The CDR3 DNA reads as TGCGCCAGCAGCTTGAGTACACACACTAGCGAAAAACTGTTTTTT. It yields the protein CASSLSTHTSEKLFF.

This sequence joins TRBV7-9 and TRBJ2-1; 13 bases align to TRBD2. This CDR3 region has 16 residues. V trimming: 4 bases; J trimming: 3 bases; junction bases outside the gene matches: 3. Germline V gene lookup returns CDR1 SEHNR and CDR2 FQNEAQ (reference sequence). This CDR3 is CASSSGTSGNYNEQFF. CDR3 coding DNA: TGTGCCAGCAGCTCGGGGACTAGCGGGAACTACAATGAGCAGTTCTTC.

This clone came up a few times. The V and J genes are TRBV7-3 and TRBJ2-7; the match to TRBD2 covers 7 bases. This CDR3 comprises 13 residues. CDR1 SGHTA and CDR2 FQGTGA come from the germline V gene. Losses at the gene ends were 4 bases for V and 2 bases for J; bases not matched to a gene: 2. Written as DNA, the CDR3 is TGTGCCAGCAGCTCTAGCGGACCCTACGAGCAGTACTTC. It translates to CASSSSGPYEQYF.

The chain recombines TRBV3-1 (or the pseudogene TRBV3-2) with TRBJ1-6; 9 bases fit TRBD1. Germline V gives CDR1 LGHDT, CDR2 YNNKEL (reference sequence). CDR3 length: 15 residues. V gave up 5 bases and J gave up 9 bases; unmatched junction bases: 8. CDR3 in DNA: TGTGCCAGCAGCGCCTTCGACAGGGGGTCTTCACCCCTCCACTTT. Its translation is CASSAFDRGSSPLHF.

The rearrangement links TRBV7-9 to TRBJ2-7; TRBD2 is a possible D gene (6 bases). CDR1 is SEHNR, CDR2 FQNEAQ, per germline (reference sequence). There are 13 residues in the CDR3. The V end was cut by 5 bases, the J end by 4 bases, with 12 bases between. CDR3 sequence reads: CASSRTTFYEQYF. The CDR3 DNA is TGTGCCAGCAGCAGGACTACATTTTACGAGCAGTACTTC.

The rearrangement joins TRBV5-1 to TRBJ2-2; unclear D gene. Trimming took off 5 bases at V and 3 bases at J, with 5 bases between the two ends. This CDR3 has 12 residues. Per germline, CDR1 SGHRS and CDR2 YFSETQ. The CDR3 region has the DNA TGCGCCAGCAGTTCCGACACCGGGGAGCTGTTTTTT. This gives the protein CASSSDTGELFF. Based on the CDR3 plus reference TRBV5-1 and TRBJ2-2, the full variable domain is KAGVTQTPRYLIKTRGQQVTLSCSPISGHRSVSWYQQTPGQGLQFLFEYFSETQRNKGNFPGRFSGRQFSNSRSEMNVSTLELGDSALYLCASSSDTGELFFGEGSRLTVL.

The chain recombines TRBV2 with TRBJ2-7, with D possibly matching TRBD1 (5 bases). Trimming pared 10 bases from V and 2 bases from J, leaving 27 bases between. Per germline, CDR1 SNHLY and CDR2 FYNNEI. CDR3 length: 17 residues. DNA for the CDR3: TGTGCCACCCAACGTAAACGAGACAGCGTCGAGACCTACGAGCAGTACTTC. Its translation: CATQRKRDSVETYEQYF.

The chain couples TRBV4-1 to TRBJ2-1, with TRBD2 as a possible D gene (6 bases). V lost 3 bases to trimming and J lost 3 bases, with 15 bases between them. The CDR3 covers 16 residues. The germline V gene encodes CDR1 MGHRA and CDR2 YSYEKL. CDR3 residues: CASSQPGRTNYNEQFF. CDR3 DNA sequence: TGCGCCAGCAGCCAGCCGGGACGGACTAACTACAATGAGCAGTTCTTC.

The gene calls are TRBV6-5 and TRBJ2-7; 8 positions agree with TRBD1. Germline values: CDR1 MNHEY, CDR2 SVGAGI. Trimming took 6 bases from V and 3 from J; bases not matched to a gene: 10. The CDR3 loop spans 15 amino acids. In DNA form, the CDR3 reads TGTGCCAGCAGCGCAACCAGGGGGCTGGTCTACGAGCAGTACTTC. It encodes CASSATRGLVYEQYF.

This clone came up once. The CDR3 DNA is TGTGCCAGCAGTGAAACTCTAGGCTATGGCTACACCTTC. The encoded protein is CASSETLGYGYTF. This chain links TRBV6-1 with TRBJ1-2, with D hard to call. Germline V gives CDR1 MNHNS, CDR2 SASEGT. CDR3 length equals 13 residues. Trimming left V 2 bases short and J 4 bases short, with 8 bases between.

This clone has only one observation. The V call is TRBV11-2, the J call TRBJ2-5, with D perhaps matching TRBD2 (6 bases). Germline assignment: CDR1 SGHAT and CDR2 FQNNGV. Trimming took 6 bases from V and 5 from J, leaving 10 bases between them. The CDR3 extends over 12 amino acids. The CDR3 is CASSLGRETQYF. Written as DNA, the CDR3 is TGTGCCAGCAGTCTGGGGAGGGAGACCCAGTACTTC.

This clone was counted between two and nine times. The chain has TRBV4-1 and TRBJ1-5, with unresolved D. The germline V gene encodes CDR1 MGHRA and CDR2 YSYEKL. Trimming took off 3 bases at V and 6 bases at J, with 18 bases between the two ends. The CDR3 extends over 16 amino acids. The CDR3 DNA sequence: TGCGCCAGCAGCCAGAGCCGGGTCCGAGGTCCTCAGCCCCAGCATTTT. Protein: CASSQSRVRGPQPQHF.

This clone occurred once. The CDR3 is CASSYPQGARGYGYTF. DNA for the CDR3: TGTGCCAGCAGTTACCCACAGGGGGCGCGAGGCTATGGCTACACCTTC. The rearrangement uses TRBV6-5 and TRBJ1-2, with 9 nucleotides matching TRBD1. Germline-derived CDR1 and CDR2 are MNHEY and SVGAGI. CDR3 length equals 16 residues. V gave up 2 bases and J gave up 4 bases; unmatched junction bases: 8.